This T cell receptor beta chain was profiled in a study of low-dose radiotherapy and immunotherapy resistance in tumors. Across the study: The patients were given nivolumab 240 mg every two weeks and ipilimumab 1 mg/kg every six weeks, through an intravenous route. The study gave patients oral aspirin 300 mg daily for four cycles from cycle 1 day 1.

This clonotype occurred a few times. Gene-specific TRAV and TRBV primers were used for first-strand cDNA, covering alpha and beta chains. TCR amplification ran 15 to 25 PCR cycles using constant-region and V-primer adapter primers. A single record per CDR3 protein comes from TCRdb applying MiXCR to the reads. The table lists 95,000 to 100,000 distinct CDR3 sequences, around 20% of them singletons. Losses at the gene ends were 6 bases for V and 5 bases for J; bases not matched to a gene: 3. Germline V gene data show CDR1 as SNHLY and CDR2 as FYNNEI. This CDR3 has 13 amino acids. Described time point: after trial treatment. Treatment here: LDRT plus nivolumab, ipilimumab, low-dose cyclophosphamide and aspirin (RACIN trial). Every donor was treated with nivolumab, ipilimumab, aspirin, low-dose cyclophosphamide and also low-dose radiotherapy. Qualifying patients carried advanced solid tumors devoid of tumor-infiltrating lymphocytes.

V gene TRBV2 combines with J gene TRBJ2-7; 11 bases line up with TRBD1. Here the sequenced sample was PBMCs, taken after low-dose radiotherapy plus immunotherapy. The sequence came from a male donor with prostate cancer. The CDR3: CASRGQGAHEQYF. The CDR3 region has the DNA TGTGCCAGCAGAGGACAGGGGGCCCACGAGCAGTACTTC.